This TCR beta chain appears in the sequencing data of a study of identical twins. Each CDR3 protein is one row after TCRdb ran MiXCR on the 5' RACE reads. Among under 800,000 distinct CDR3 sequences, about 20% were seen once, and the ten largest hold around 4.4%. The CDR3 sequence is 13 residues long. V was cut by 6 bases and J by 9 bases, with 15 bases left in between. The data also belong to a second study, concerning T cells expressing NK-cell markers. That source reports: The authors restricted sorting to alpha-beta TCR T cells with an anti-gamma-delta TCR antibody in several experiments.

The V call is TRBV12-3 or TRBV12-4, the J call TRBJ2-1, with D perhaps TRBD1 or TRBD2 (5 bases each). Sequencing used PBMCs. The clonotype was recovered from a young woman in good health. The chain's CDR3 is CASRGTGSGEQFF. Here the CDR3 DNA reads TGTGCCAGCAGAGGGACGGGCTCAGGTGAGCAGTTCTTC.